The 28 T cell receptor beta chains below all came from one sample that was sequenced in a study of vaccination and CD4 T cells after COVID-19. Researchers used the Oncomine TCR Beta short-read assay to sequence DNA from cultured CD4+ T cells. TCRdb recomputed calls from the PCR reads with MiXCR, one row per CDR3 protein. The table records about 12,000 distinct CDR3 sequences, about 44% of them present only once. Treatment denoted: approximately nine-day PBMC culture with coronavirus spike peptide pools or control peptides (ViraFEST assay). Their antigens are not known. Source material: CD4+ T cells from blood, cultured in vitro. These receptors were taken from a human donor who had recovered from COVID-19.

The V call is TRBV2, the J call TRBJ2-7; a possible D gene is TRBD1 (5 bases). Germline V lookup: CDR1 SNHLY, CDR2 FYNNEI. This CDR3 has 14 amino acids. V dropped 6 bases and J dropped 2 bases, with 14 bases sitting between them. CDR3 in DNA: TGTGCCAGCAGCCCAGACAGCCTAACCTACGAGCAGTACTTC. As protein: CASSPDSLTYEQYF.

This chain uses TRBV28 with TRBJ2-3; TRBD2 aligns across 11 bases. The CDR3 runs to 18 residues. Germline-derived CDR1 and CDR2 are MDHEN and SYDVKM. The ends lost 5 bases at V and 2 bases at J; junction bases unmatched: 12. CDR3: CASSPTFGTSGFTDTQYF. In DNA, the CDR3 is TGTGCCAGCAGTCCTACATTCGGGACTAGCGGTTTCACAGATACGCAGTATTTT.

V is TRBV2 and J is TRBJ2-1; TRBD2 matches 10 bases. The CDR3 contains 15 residues. Trimming took 6 bases from V and 4 from J; bases not matched to a gene: 6. In germline, CDR1 is SNHLY, CDR2 FYNNEI. The CDR3 DNA is TGTGCCAGCAGGGGCCTTAGCGGGAGGTACAATGAGCAGTTCTTC. Protein: CASRGLSGRYNEQFF.

The sample holds one count of this clonotype. The chain couples TRBV20-1 to TRBJ2-1; TRBD2 aligns across 8 bases. Germline V gene sequence: CDR1 DFQATT, CDR2 SNEGSKA (reference sequence). The CDR3 covers 15 residues. J was trimmed by 0 bases and V by 4 bases; bases with no gene match: 5. In DNA form, the CDR3 reads TGCAGTGCTACTAGCGGGTACAACTCCTACAATGAGCAGTTCTTC. Protein sequence: CSATSGYNSYNEQFF.

The rearrangement links TRBV7-9 to TRBJ2-2; tentative D call: TRBD2 (5 bases). Germline values: CDR1 SEHNR, CDR2 FQNEAQ (reference sequence). V lost 0 bases, J lost 7 bases, and 12 bases lay in between. The CDR3 consists of 15 residues. CDR3 amino acids: CASSLATNVGGELFF. The DNA of the CDR3 is TGTGCCAGCAGCTTAGCGACTAACGTCGGCGGGGAGCTGTTTTTT.

This chain joins TRBV2 and TRBJ1-2, with D hard to call. V was clipped by 0 bases and J by 6 bases, with 11 bases between them. CDR3 length equals 14 residues. Germline V gives CDR1 SNHLY, CDR2 FYNNEI. The CDR3 nucleotides read TGTGCCAGCAGTGAAGCGTCGGGGAAGGATGGCTACACCTTC. This sequence encodes CASSEASGKDGYTF.

V gene TRBV18 combines with J gene TRBJ1-3; no definite D call. The CDR3 totals 17 residues. V lost 2 bases, J lost 0 bases, and 14 bases lay in between. Germline V gene lookup returns CDR1 KGHSH and CDR2 LQKENI. The DNA of the CDR3 is TGTGCCAGCTCACCAGGGTTTGACCGGAGCTCTGGAAACACCATATATTTT. Translating it yields CASSPGFDRSSGNTIYF.

This clonotype came up a few times. V gene TRBV5-1 combines with J gene TRBJ2-5; D might be TRBD1 (5 bases). Trimming stripped 7 bases from V and 1 base from J, with 17 bases between. Germline V gives CDR1 SGHRS, CDR2 YFSETQ. This CDR3 contains 15 residues. The CDR3 reads CASHIQGLSQETQYF. As DNA, the CDR3 is TGCGCCAGCCATATTCAGGGTCTAAGCCAAGAGACCCAGTACTTC.

The V and J genes are TRBV6-1 and TRBJ1-5, with unresolved D. V lost 1 base and J 4 bases, leaving 5 bases between the germline ends. Germline values: CDR1 MNHNS, CDR2 SASEGT. The CDR3 has 13 amino acids. The CDR3 sequence is CASSEGGNQPQHF. DNA of the CDR3: TGTGCCAGCAGTGAAGGGGGTAATCAGCCCCAGCATTTT.

The chain has TRBV20-1 and TRBJ1-1; D remains unclear. This CDR3 has 15 residues. V lost 5 bases, J lost 2 bases, and 18 bases lay in between. The V gene's germline CDR1 is DFQATT and CDR2 SNEGSKA (reference sequence). The DNA of the CDR3 is TGCAGTGCTCCATCCCACCGGGCAGAAAACACTGAAGCTTTCTTT. Residues: CSAPSHRAENTEAFF.

J is TRBJ2-7 and V is TRBV19, with D maybe TRBD2 (5 bases). Germline V gives CDR1 LNHDA, CDR2 SQIVND (reference sequence). The ends were cut back, 6 bases at V and 0 bases at J, with 15 bases in the middle. The CDR3 spans 15 residues. The DNA of the CDR3 is TGTGCCAGTAGCGTCTCCGGGAAAAGCTCCTACGAGCAGTACTTC. The encoded protein is CASSVSGKSSYEQYF.

This chain links TRBV28 with TRBJ1-4, with a possible D match to TRBD1 (6 bases). CDR1 and CDR2 (germline): MDHEN, SYDVKM. This CDR3 is built from 14 residues. The V and J ends lost 4 bases and 11 bases respectively, with 17 bases between them. The CDR3 is CASSSSHRVQKLFF. The CDR3 DNA follows: TGTGCCAGCAGTTCCTCCCACAGGGTTCAGAAACTGTTTTTT.

This clonotype was found once. The V call is TRBV7-9, the J call TRBJ1-1; D is uncertain. The ends were cut back, 2 bases at V and 0 bases at J, with 10 bases in the middle. CDR1 and CDR2 from the germline V gene are SEHNR and FQNEAQ (reference sequence). The CDR3 is made up of 15 amino acids. In nucleotides, the CDR3 is TGTGCCAGCAGCTTATTGCCGTCCTTGAACACTGAAGCTTTCTTT. It codes for CASSLLPSLNTEAFF.

The chain carries TRBV7-3 and TRBJ2-3, with 7 bases lining up with TRBD2. V lost 1 base and J lost 2; bases outside the gene matches: 6. Germline lookup yields CDR1 SGHTA and CDR2 FQGTGA. The CDR3 runs 16 residues. The CDR3 coding sequence is TGTGCCAGCAGCTTAATCGGCGGGAGTGTCACAGATACGCAGTATTTT. This translates into CASSLIGGSVTDTQYF.

The sample holds a few counts of this clonotype. The rearrangement joins TRBV20-1 to TRBJ2-3; TRBD2 aligns across 9 bases. The V segment lost 5 bases and the J segment 4 bases; nucleotides outside the gene matches: 10. This CDR3 has 15 residues. CDR1 is DFQATT, CDR2 SNEGSKA, per germline (reference sequence). CDR3 protein: CSAAVAGDLADTQYF. The CDR3 region has the DNA TGCAGTGCTGCCGTAGCGGGAGACCTTGCAGATACGCAGTATTTT.

This chain joins TRBV28 and TRBJ2-5; D gene ambiguous. V lost 2 bases to trimming and J lost 1 base, with 5 bases between them. CDR3 length equals 13 residues. The germline V gene has CDR1 MDHEN and CDR2 SYDVKM. The DNA for the CDR3 is TGTGCCAGCAGTTTAAACAGCCAAGAGACCCAGTACTTC. This sequence encodes CASSLNSQETQYF.

The chain joins TRBV2 to TRBJ2-2; 11 nucleotides match TRBD1. Per the germline V gene, CDR1 is SNHLY and CDR2 is FYNNEI. The CDR3 sequence is 15 residues long. The V segment lost 4 bases and the J segment 6 bases; nucleotides outside the gene matches: 4. CDR3 amino acids: CASSVGQGGPGELFF. Here the CDR3 DNA reads TGTGCCAGCAGTGTGGGACAGGGGGGACCCGGGGAGCTGTTTTTT.

This clonotype has only a few counts. V usage is TRBV24-1 and J usage is TRBJ2-7; tentatively, D is TRBD2 (5 bases). Trimming took 4 bases from V and 1 from J, leaving 13 bases between them. This CDR3 has 15 amino acids. Germline-derived CDR1 and CDR2 are KGHDR and SFDVKD. The chain's CDR3 is CATSDTREGSYEQYF. Here the CDR3 DNA reads TGTGCCACCAGTGACACCCGGGAAGGTTCCTACGAGCAGTACTTC.

This clonotype was seen more than once but under ten times. The chain couples TRBV6-1 to TRBJ2-3, with 8 bases matching TRBD2. In germline, CDR1 is MNHNS, CDR2 SASEGT. This CDR3 is 16 amino acids long. After removal of 8 bases from V and 2 bases from J, the junction contained 12 bases not matched to a gene. The CDR3 protein is CASSLTLAGYTDTQYF. Written as DNA, the CDR3 is TGTGCCAGCTCGCTCACTCTAGCGGGCTACACAGATACGCAGTATTTT.

The chain is built from TRBV12-3 or TRBV12-4 and TRBJ1-2; D is unclear. The CDR3 loop spans 13 amino acids. With 0 bases removed from V and 8 bases from J, the gap between germline ends came to 10 bases. CDR3 coding DNA: TGTGCCAGCAGTTTAGCGCCCGGCGTCGGCTACACCTTC. It specifies CASSLAPGVGYTF.

This chain joins TRBV5-1 and TRBJ2-5, with TRBD2 matching over 9 bases. This CDR3 comprises 16 residues. Germline trimming cut 0 bases from V and 2 bases from J; bases unmatched to any gene: 5. Germline lookup yields CDR1 SGHRS and CDR2 YFSETQ. In DNA form, the CDR3 reads TGCGCCAGCAGCTTGGTGAGAGCGGGGGGTCAAGAGACCCAGTACTTC. This sequence encodes CASSLVRAGGQETQYF.

The count of this clonotype is one. This chain uses TRBV7-9 with TRBJ2-7; D might be TRBD1 or TRBD2, each matching 5 bases. Germline CDR1 reads SEHNR; CDR2 reads FQNEAQ (reference sequence). Between the trimmed V and J ends, which lost 5 bases and 6 bases, there was a span of 17 bases. The CDR3 spans 14 residues. The CDR3 DNA reads as TGTGCCAGCAGCACTCGGGACGGGCTGACCGAGCAGTACTTC. Its translation is CASSTRDGLTEQYF.

This chain links TRBV29-1 with TRBJ2-3; D tentatively fits TRBD1 or TRBD2 (5 bases each). The length of the CDR3 is 15 residues. From germline, CDR1 is SQVTM and CDR2 ANQGSEA. V lost 4 bases and J 1 base, leaving 15 bases between the germline ends. CDR3 sequence reads: CSVVRGVGGTDTQYF. CDR3 sequence (DNA): TGCAGCGTTGTTCGAGGGGTTGGGGGCACAGATACGCAGTATTTT.

There are a few counts of this clonotype. The V call is TRBV7-9, the J call TRBJ2-7; a weak D match, TRBD2 (6 bases). The germline CDR1 and CDR2 sequences are SEHNR and FQNEAQ (reference sequence). Trimming removed 0 bases at V and 0 bases at J, with 6 bases between. CDR3 size: 14 residues. CDR3 in amino acids: CASSLAGGSYEQYF. Written as DNA, the CDR3 is TGTGCCAGCAGCTTAGCGGGGGGCTCCTACGAGCAGTACTTC.

The chain has TRBV4-2 and TRBJ1-2, with TRBD1 matching over 8 bases. V shed 4 bases, J shed 6 bases, and the junction held 13 bases outside the gene matches. Germline loops: CDR1 LGHNA, CDR2 YNFKEQ. The CDR3 is 16 residues long. CDR3 nucleotide sequence: TGTGCCAGCAGCCTTGTCCCGGGACAGGAAAGGAATGGCTACACCTTC. This codes for CASSLVPGQERNGYTF.

This clonotype appeared a few times. The chain couples TRBV20-1 to TRBJ2-2, with D perhaps TRBD2 (6 bases). Trimming cost V 6 bases and J 5 bases, with 13 bases left between them. Germline V gene lookup returns CDR1 DFQATT and CDR2 SNEGSKA (reference sequence). This CDR3 has 13 residues. CDR3 in DNA: TGCAGTGCCCAGGGACTTAGTACCGGGGAGCTGTTTTTT. This encodes CSAQGLSTGELFF.

The rearrangement joins TRBV2 to TRBJ2-7, with a possible D match to TRBD1 (6 bases). The CDR3 sequence is 17 residues long. Germline loops: CDR1 SNHLY, CDR2 FYNNEI. Deletions cut 3 bases from V and 2 bases from J, with 20 bases between. The DNA for the CDR3 is TGTGCCAGCAGTGATTCCGGTAGGCGGACAGAGCCCTACGAGCAGTACTTC. The encoded protein is CASSDSGRRTEPYEQYF.

The chain is built from TRBV29-1 and TRBJ1-2; D gene ambiguous. Trimming left V 3 bases short and J 6 bases short, with 14 bases between. The CDR3 runs 13 residues. The germline gives CDR1 SQVTM, CDR2 ANQGSEA. As DNA, the CDR3 is TGCAGCGTTGACCAAGCTCACAGCAATGGCTACACCTTC. It codes for CSVDQAHSNGYTF.